This T cell receptor (beta chain) was captured by sequencing in a study of molecular identifiers for immune sequencing clone quantification (dated by TCRdb to 2016 to 2018). With respect to the entire study: For a replicate experiment, RNA from about 20,000 or 100,000 naive CD8 T cells was divided into five aliquots, of which four were sequenced. The study was a methods study using CD8 T cells to benchmark molecular-identifier clustering-based TCR repertoire sequencing (MIDCIRS) and TCR RNA copy counting. The study at large found these results: The naive libraries included spiked-in Jurkat TCR RNA (about nine copies' worth), and this RNA is not part of the donor repertoire. Modeling gave about three recovered TCR RNA copies per cell versus approximately 9 by digital PCR, implying approximately 30% capture efficiency. Even against a background of roughly 1 million naive CD8 T cells, spiked-in Jurkat TCR RNA amounting to a single cell's worth was reported to be detectable. In CMV-specific effector cells, clones with more than 20 RNA copies contained over 98% of molecules, whereas in naive cells such clones contained under 1% of molecules. When barcode sub-clustering was not used, chimeric consensus sequences inflated TCR diversity, with chimeras reaching as high as 47%. The sizes of highly expanded clones could end up underestimated when identical TCR molecules share a barcode.

This clonotype was detected ten times or more. Its antigen is not yet known. Base qualities are not recorded, but no much larger clone differs from it by a single base. CDR3 length: 16 amino acids, cysteine to phenylalanine. The only DNA kept is the CDR3, 48 bases in frame from the first base. Per the germline V gene, SGHRS is the CDR1 and YFSETQ is the CDR2. Unmatched junction bases come to 7, with V trimmed by 4 bases and J by 2 bases. The library was made by PCR. Sequenced on a NextSeq 500. Preparation of bulk TCR libraries followed a previously described approach, with the TCR primers listed in Table S5. The Qiagen AllPrep DNA/RNA kit was used to purify total RNA. Before analysis, reads from multiple sequencing runs of one library were combined. In the paper's pipeline: Reads were retained only if the reads had an exact TCR constant sequence, and the retained reads were trimmed to 150 nt and grouped according to their 12-nt molecular barcodes. Reads within each barcode group were sub-clustered using a 15% Levenshtein threshold, and quality-weighted consensus sequences were constructed for each RNA molecule. Non-functional sequences were discarded, and so were lower-count sequences lying one edit away from another sequence. Based on fitting two negative binomial distributions, any barcode sub-cluster with under 20% of the maximum read count was discarded. TCRdb handled the public reads itself, with Q25 trimming in fastp and clone calling in MiXCR, and kept productive beta chains. Entries that share a CDR3 protein sequence are merged under the most common genes and DNA. In this record, the V and J calls reflect TCRdb's handling and not the investigators' own analysis. Recorded for this sample are approximately 630,000 distinct CDR3 sequences; around 25% of them occurred a single time. The ten biggest clones cover around 0.78% of the sample.

Libraries of naive CD8 T cells were built from anywhere between roughly 19,000 and 1,000,000 sorted cells, with 10%, 30% or 50% of the purified RNA used. Naive CD8 T cells, defined as CD8+CD4-CCR7+CD45RA+, were FACS-sorted into RLT Plus buffer on a BD FACSAria II. Roughly ten TCR copies' worth of Jurkat RNA were spiked into roughly 17,000-1,100,000 naive CD8 T cell samples to test detection sensitivity. CD8 T cells were enriched with RosetteSep CD8+ T Cell Enrichment Cocktail and Ficoll-Paque, followed by ACK red cell lysis. The sequenced sample consisted of naive CD8+ T cells from blood, with Jurkat cell RNA spiked in. This sample's cell subset or site label indicates: FACS-sorted CD8+CD4-CCR7+CD45RA+ naive T cells. The chain was built from TRBV5-1 and TRBJ2-3; 10 central bases correspond to TRBD2. This TCR derives from a human donor in good health. Some libraries in this study had Jurkat cell RNA spiked in. The CDR3 loop reads CASSASGLAVTDTQYF. DNA sequence: TGCGCCAGCAGCGCCTCCGGACTAGCGGTCACAGATACGCAGTATTTT.